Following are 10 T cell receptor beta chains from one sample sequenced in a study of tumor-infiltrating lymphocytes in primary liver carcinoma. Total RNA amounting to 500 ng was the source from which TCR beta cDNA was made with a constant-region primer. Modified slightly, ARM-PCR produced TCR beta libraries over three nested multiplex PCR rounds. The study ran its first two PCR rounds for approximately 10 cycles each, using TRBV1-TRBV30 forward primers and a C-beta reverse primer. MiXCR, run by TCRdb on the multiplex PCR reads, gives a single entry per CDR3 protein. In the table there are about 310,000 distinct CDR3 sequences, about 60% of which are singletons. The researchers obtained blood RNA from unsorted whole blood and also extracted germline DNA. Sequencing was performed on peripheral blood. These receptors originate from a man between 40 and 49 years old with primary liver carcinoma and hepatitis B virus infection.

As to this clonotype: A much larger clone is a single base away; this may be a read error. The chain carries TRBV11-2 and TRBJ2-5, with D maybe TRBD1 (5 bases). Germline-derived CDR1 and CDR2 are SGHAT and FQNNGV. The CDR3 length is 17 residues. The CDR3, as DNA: TGTGCCATCAGCTTAGGGGTCGCTTTCCGACTCCAAGAGACCCAGTACTTC. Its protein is CAISLGVAFRLQETQYF.

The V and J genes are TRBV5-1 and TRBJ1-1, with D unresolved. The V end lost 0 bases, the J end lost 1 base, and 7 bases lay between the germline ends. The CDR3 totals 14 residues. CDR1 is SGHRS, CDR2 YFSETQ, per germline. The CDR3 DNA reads TGCGCCAGCAGCTTGGGGGCGACGAACACTGAAGCTTTCTTT. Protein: CASSLGATNTEAFF.

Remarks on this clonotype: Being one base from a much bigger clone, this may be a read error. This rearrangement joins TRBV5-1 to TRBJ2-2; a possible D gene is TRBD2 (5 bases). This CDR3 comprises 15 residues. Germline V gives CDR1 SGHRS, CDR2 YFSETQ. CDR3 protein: CASSLDGVNTGEPFF. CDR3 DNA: TGCGCCAGCAGCTTGGACGGAGTGAACACCGGGGAGCCGTTTTTT.

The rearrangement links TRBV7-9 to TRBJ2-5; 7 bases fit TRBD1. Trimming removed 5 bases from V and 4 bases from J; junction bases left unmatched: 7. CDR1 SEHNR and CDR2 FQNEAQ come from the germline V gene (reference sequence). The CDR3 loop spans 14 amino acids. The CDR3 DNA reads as TGTGCCAGCAGCCAGGACAGGCCAGGAGAGACCCAGTACTTC. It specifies CASSQDRPGETQYF.

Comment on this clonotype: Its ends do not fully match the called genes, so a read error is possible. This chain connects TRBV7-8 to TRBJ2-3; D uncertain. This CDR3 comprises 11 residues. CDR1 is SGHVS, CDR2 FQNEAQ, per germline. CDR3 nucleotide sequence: TGTGCCAGCAGCTTAGAAGATACGCATTATTTT. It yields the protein CASSLEDTHYF. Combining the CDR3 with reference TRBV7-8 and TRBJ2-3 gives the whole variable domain GAGVSQSPRYKVAKRGQDVALRCDPISGHVSLFWYQQALGQGPEFLTYFQNEAQLDKSGLPSDRFFAERPEGSVSTLKIQRTQQEDSAVYLCASSLEDTHYFGPGTRLTVL.

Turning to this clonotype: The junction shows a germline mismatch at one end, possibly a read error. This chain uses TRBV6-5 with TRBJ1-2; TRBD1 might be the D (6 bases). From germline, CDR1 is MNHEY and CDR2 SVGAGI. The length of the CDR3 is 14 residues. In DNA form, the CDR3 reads TGTGCCAGCAGGTCGGACAGTTTTAACTATGGCTACGCCTTC. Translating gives CASRSDSFNYGYAF.

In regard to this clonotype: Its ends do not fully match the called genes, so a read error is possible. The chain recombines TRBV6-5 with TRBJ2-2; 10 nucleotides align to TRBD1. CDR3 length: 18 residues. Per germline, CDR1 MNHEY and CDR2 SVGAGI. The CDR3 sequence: CASRKGQGFGLNTVELFF. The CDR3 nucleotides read TGTGCCAGCAGGAAGGGACAGGGGTTTGGGTTGAACACCGTGGAGCTGTTTTTC.

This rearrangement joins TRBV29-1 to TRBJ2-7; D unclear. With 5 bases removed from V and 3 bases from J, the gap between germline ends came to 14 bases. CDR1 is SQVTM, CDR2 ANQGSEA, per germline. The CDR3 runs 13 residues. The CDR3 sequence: CSVTGIAGYEQYF. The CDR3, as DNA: TGCAGCGTTACCGGAATAGCCGGCTACGAGCAGTACTTC.

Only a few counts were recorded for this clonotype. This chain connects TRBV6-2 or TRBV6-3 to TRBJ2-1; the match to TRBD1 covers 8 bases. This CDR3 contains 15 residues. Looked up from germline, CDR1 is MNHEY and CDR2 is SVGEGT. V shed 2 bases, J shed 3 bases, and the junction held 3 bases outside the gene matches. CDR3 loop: CASSYGTGVYNEQFF. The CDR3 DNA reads TGTGCCAGCAGTTACGGGACAGGAGTCTACAATGAGCAGTTCTTC.

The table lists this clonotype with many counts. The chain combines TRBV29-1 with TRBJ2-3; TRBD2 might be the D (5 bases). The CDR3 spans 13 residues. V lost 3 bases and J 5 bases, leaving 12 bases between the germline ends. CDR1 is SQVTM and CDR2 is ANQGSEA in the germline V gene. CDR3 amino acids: CSVESRAGDTQYF. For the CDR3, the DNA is TGCAGCGTTGAGTCGCGCGCGGGAGATACGCAGTATTTT.